This TCR beta chain was recovered during a study of blood T cell repertoires in COVID-19. Sequenced by immunoSEQ multiplex PCR; TCRdb stores in-frame clones only, minus some. The table has some 210,000 clones, 84% seen once; the top ten hold 15% to 20%. Germline CDR1 is LGHDT and CDR2 is YNNKEL (reference sequence). V lost 0 bases and J lost 7, with 18 bases in between. This CDR3 has 17 amino acids. The sequenced material came from peripheral blood. The chain links TRBV3-1 (or the pseudogene TRBV3-2) to TRBJ1-4, with D hard to call. This TCR was recovered from a human donor in a cohort sampled during active COVID-19. The CDR3 sequence is CASSQDPPGFRSEKLFF. CDR3 coding DNA: TGTGCCAGCAGCCAAGATCCCCCGGGGTTCAGGAGTGAAAAACTGTTTTTT.